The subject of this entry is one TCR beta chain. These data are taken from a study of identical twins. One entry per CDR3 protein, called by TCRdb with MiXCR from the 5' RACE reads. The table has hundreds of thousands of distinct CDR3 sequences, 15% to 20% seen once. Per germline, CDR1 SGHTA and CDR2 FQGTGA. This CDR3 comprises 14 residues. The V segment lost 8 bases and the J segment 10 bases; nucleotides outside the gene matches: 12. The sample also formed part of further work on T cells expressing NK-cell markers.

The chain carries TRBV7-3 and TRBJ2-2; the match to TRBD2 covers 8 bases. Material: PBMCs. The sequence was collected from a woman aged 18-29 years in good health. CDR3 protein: CASGSGGNTVELFF. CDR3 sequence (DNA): TGTGCCAGCGGGAGCGGGGGCAACACTGTGGAGCTGTTTTTT.